This T cell receptor (beta chain) appears in the sequencing data of a study of blood T cell repertoires in COVID-19. Study details: The analysed material was cDNA or gDNA that came from T cells, B-cell-depleted T cells, or PBMCs.

Authors' processing steps: Reference gene primers were amplified, and this amplification served to estimate nucleated cell counts. Libraries were prepared by immunoSEQ multiplex PCR; TCRdb keeps only in-frame clonotypes and omits some of them. V, J and clone size are those of that table, while D and trimming were read from the DNA. This table holds 70,000 to 80,000 clones, about 86% found once. Trimming removed 6 bases from V and 0 bases from J, with 12 bases in between. Looked up from germline, CDR1 is MNHEY and CDR2 is SVGAGI. The CDR3 runs 15 residues. The TCR originated in a human donor in a cohort sampled during active COVID-19. Sequenced sample: peripheral blood. The chain uses TRBV6-5 and TRBJ1-5; unclear D gene. This CDR3 is CASSQSPYSNQPQHF. The CDR3 DNA reads TGTGCCAGCAGCCAGTCCCCGTATAGCAATCAGCCCCAGCATTTT.